This T cell receptor (beta chain) was recorded in a study of blood T cell repertoires in COVID-19. Sequencing used immunoSEQ multiplex PCR; TCRdb keeps in-frame clones, though not all of them. The table includes around 250,000 clones, 85% to 95% detected once. The CDR3 consists of 14 residues. CDR1 and CDR2 (germline): MNHEY, SMNVEV (reference sequence). V gave up 3 bases and J gave up 5 bases; unmatched junction bases: 3. The sequenced sample consisted of PBMCs or T cells enriched from blood (not recorded which). The rearrangement joins TRBV27 to TRBJ2-7; TRBD1 matches 11 bases. The receptor was isolated from a man aged 40-49 years who had been exposed to COVID-19. The DNA for the CDR3 is TGTGCCAGCAGTTTGGGGACAGGGGGTCACGAGCAGTACTTC. Translating it yields CASSLGTGGHEQYF.